The source of this T cell receptor beta chain is a study of blood T cell repertoires in COVID-19 (dated by TCRdb to between 2020 and 2021). About the full investigation: Collaborator samples came from the United States, Italy and Spain and covered acute and convalescent phases of COVID-19. The prospective study material was composed of cDNA or gDNA derived from T cells, B-cell-depleted T cells, or PBMCs. Subjects who had been exposed to COVID-19, were actively infected with it, or had recovered from it provided the deeply sampled blood TCRbeta repertoires that made up the dataset. The repertoires were made available in a free public database intended to serve as a resource for research on the immune response to SARS-CoV-2. The samples were drawn from two sources: the first 160 participants of the ongoing ImmuneRACE study, and 1,000 to 1,500 subjects contributed by 6 global collaborators. The sample metadata nearly always contained a de-identified subject ID, COVID-19 status, age in years and sex. Where available, HLA class I and class II types were obtained from metadata supplied by the sample provider rather than from assay-based typing. General conclusions and limits of the study: How much clinical and demographic metadata was included differed by source and by participant, and the metadata was provided uncurated.

TCRbeta CDR3 regions were amplified from genomic DNA by means of the immunoSEQ Assay, a bias-controlled multiplex PCR. As for the original processing: The number of nucleated cells in each sample was estimated by amplification of reference gene primers within the assay. Sequence reads were collapsed and filtered to measure the absolute abundance of every unique TCRbeta CDR3 rearrangement. For each sample, productive Simpson clonality was calculated as the square root of Simpson's diversity index across productive rearrangements. Held by TCRdb, this immuneACCESS table contains in-frame sequences only and omits some clones. Under half of the omission traces to an unresolved V gene where checked; the cause of the rest is unknown. V, J and clone size derive from that table, while D and trimming were established from the DNA sequence. This sample gives approximately 220,000 clones in total; 80% to 90% of them show up just once. The top ten constitute approximately 4.5% of the sample.

The collaborating institutions used their own protocols to collect whole blood in K2EDTA tubes. For TCRbeta analysis, collaborators shipped samples as frozen whole blood, isolated PBMCs, or DNA extracted from either of those sample types. V is trimmed back by 1 base and J by 6 bases, and the junction contains 6 bases that no gene match accounts for. According to the germline V gene, CDR1 reads LGHNA and CDR2 reads YNFKEQ. The CDR3 spans 15 residues, from the cysteine through the phenylalanine. Left in the record is the CDR3 DNA by itself, 45 bases read in frame from the first base. Concerning this clone itself: Its binding antigen is unknown. Base qualities are not provided; no much larger clone lies one nucleotide away.

Specimen: peripheral blood. The sequence came from a woman aged 70 to 79 with acute or convalescent COVID-19. The chain couples TRBV4-2 to TRBJ1-5, and 7 junctional nucleotides match TRBD1. The CDR3 in this case is CASSQATGKSQPQHF. The nucleotides are TGTGCCAGCAGCCAAGCGACAGGGAAGAGTCAGCCCCAGCATTTT.